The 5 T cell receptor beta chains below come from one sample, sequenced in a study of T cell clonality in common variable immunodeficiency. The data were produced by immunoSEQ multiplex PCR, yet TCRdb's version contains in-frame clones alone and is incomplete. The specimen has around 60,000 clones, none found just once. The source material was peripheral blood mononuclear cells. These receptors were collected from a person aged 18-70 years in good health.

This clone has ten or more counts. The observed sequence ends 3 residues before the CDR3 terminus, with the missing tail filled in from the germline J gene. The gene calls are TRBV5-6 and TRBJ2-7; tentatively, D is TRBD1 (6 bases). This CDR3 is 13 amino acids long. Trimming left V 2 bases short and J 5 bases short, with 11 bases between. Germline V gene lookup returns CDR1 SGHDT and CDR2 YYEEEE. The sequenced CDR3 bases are TGTGCCAGCAGCTTAGGCCGGACAGACGAG. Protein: CASSLGRTDE. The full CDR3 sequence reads CASSLGRTDEQYF.

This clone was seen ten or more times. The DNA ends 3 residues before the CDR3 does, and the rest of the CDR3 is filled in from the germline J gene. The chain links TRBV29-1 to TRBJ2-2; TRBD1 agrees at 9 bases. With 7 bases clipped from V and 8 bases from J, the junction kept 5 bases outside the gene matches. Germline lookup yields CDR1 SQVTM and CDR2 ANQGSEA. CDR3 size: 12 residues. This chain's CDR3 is CSAGQGSGELFF. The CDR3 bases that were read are TGCAGCGCCGGACAGGGGTCGGGGGAG.

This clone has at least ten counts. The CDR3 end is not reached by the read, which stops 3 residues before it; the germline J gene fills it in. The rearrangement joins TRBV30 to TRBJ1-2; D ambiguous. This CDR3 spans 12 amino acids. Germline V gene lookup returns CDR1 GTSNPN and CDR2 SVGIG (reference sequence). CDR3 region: CAWSAVLRGYTF. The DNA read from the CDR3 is TGTGCCTGGAGTGCGGTGTTACGGGGC.

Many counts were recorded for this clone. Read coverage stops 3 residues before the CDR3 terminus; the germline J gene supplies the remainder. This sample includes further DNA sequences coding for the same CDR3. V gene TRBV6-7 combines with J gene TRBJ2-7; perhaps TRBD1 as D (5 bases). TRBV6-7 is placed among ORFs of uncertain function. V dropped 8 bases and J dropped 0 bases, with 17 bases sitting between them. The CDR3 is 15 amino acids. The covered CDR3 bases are TGTGCCAGCCGAAACAGGTCTTCGAGCTCCTACGAG. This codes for CASRNRSSSSYE. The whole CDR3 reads CASRNRSSSSYEQYF.

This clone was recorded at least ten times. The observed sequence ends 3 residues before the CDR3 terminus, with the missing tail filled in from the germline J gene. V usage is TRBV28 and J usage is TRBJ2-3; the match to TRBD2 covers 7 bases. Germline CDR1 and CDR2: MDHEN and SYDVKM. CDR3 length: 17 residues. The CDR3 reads CASRVLRAGTTQETQYF. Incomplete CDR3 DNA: TGTGCCAGCAGGGTCCTTAGGGCCGGGACTACTCAAGAGACG.